The 18 T cell receptor beta chains given below trace back to one sample, sequenced in a study of blood T cell repertoires in COVID-19. Generated by immunoSEQ multiplex PCR, the TCRdb table keeps only in-frame clones and is missing some. The table shows 90,000 or so clones, with approximately 83% occurring only once. The material sequenced was peripheral blood. These receptors originate from a man between 60 and 75 years old with acute or convalescent COVID-19.

The chain links TRBV15 to TRBJ2-7, with TRBD1 identical over 10 bases. Unmatched junction bases numbered 1, after V lost 3 bases and J lost 2 bases. Germline V gives CDR1 LNHNV, CDR2 YYDKDF (reference sequence). The CDR3 runs 14 residues. Here the CDR3 reads CATSRDRGTYEQYF. The CDR3 DNA reads as TGTGCCACCAGCAGGGACAGGGGGACCTACGAGCAGTACTTC.

This clone was detected once. This chain uses TRBV5-1 with TRBJ2-1; tentatively, D is TRBD1 (5 bases). CDR3 length: 15 residues. Trimming pared 4 bases from V and 2 bases from J, leaving 13 bases between. Germline CDR1 SGHRS, CDR2 YFSETQ. CDR3 nucleotides: TGCGCCAGCAGCCAACAGGCCCCCGCCTACAATGAGCAGTTCTTC. Its protein product is CASSQQAPAYNEQFF.

The chain links TRBV27 to TRBJ1-2; D is perhaps TRBD1 (6 bases). Germline V gene data show CDR1 as MNHEY and CDR2 as SMNVEV (reference sequence). V gave up 6 bases and J gave up 0 bases, with 23 bases separating them. CDR3 length equals 18 residues. CDR3 nucleotides: TGTGCCAGCAGCACGCGGGGGGCAAATGGTTGGGCTAACTATGGCTACACCTTC. It specifies CASSTRGANGWANYGYTF.

The V and J genes are TRBV9 and TRBJ2-3, with TRBD2 matching over 14 bases. Trimming removed 4 bases from V and 3 bases from J; junction bases left unmatched: 13. Germline V gene lookup returns CDR1 SGDLS and CDR2 YYNGEE. The CDR3 runs to 19 residues. For the CDR3, the DNA is TGTGCCAGCAGCTCCGAGGGACTAGCGGGAGATTTGAGGACAGATACGCAGTATTTT. This encodes CASSSEGLAGDLRTDTQYF.

This clone was counted only a few times. This chain links TRBV7-6 with TRBJ1-3; D is possibly TRBD1 (6 bases). Germline V gene lookup returns CDR1 SGHVS and CDR2 FNYEAQ. The V and J ends lost 4 bases and 0 bases respectively, with 13 bases between them. CDR3 size: 16 residues. The CDR3 protein is CASSSKGVPSGNTIYF. CDR3 nucleotides: TGTGCCAGCAGCTCTAAGGGGGTTCCCTCTGGAAACACCATATATTTT. The full variable domain, completed using reference TRBV7-6 and TRBJ1-3, is GAGVSQSPRYKVTKRGQDVALRCDPISGHVSLYWYRQALGQGPEFLTYFNYEAQQDKSGLPNDRFSAERPEGSISTLTIQRTEQRDSAMYRCASSSKGVPSGNTIYFGEGSWLTVV.

The gene calls are TRBV4-1 and TRBJ2-7, with TRBD2 matching 11 bases. The length of the CDR3 is 18 residues. Losses at the gene ends were 0 bases for V and 2 bases for J; bases not matched to a gene: 9. In germline, CDR1 is MGHRA, CDR2 YSYEKL. The CDR3 region is CASSQDDTSGRFPYEQYF. The CDR3 DNA follows: TGCGCCAGCAGCCAAGATGATACTAGCGGGAGATTCCCCTACGAGCAGTACTTC.

V usage is TRBV7-9 and J usage is TRBJ1-2; no firm D call. The germline V gene has CDR1 SEHNR and CDR2 FQNEAQ (reference sequence). The CDR3 runs 16 residues. Trimming removed 1 base from V and 5 bases from J, with 17 bases in between. CDR3 residues: CASSLGVSAGKYGYTF. CDR3 DNA sequence: TGTGCCAGCAGCTTAGGTGTCTCGGCAGGCAAATATGGCTACACCTTC.

This chain uses TRBV19 with TRBJ2-1; possible D gene TRBD1, 5 bases. Trimming left V 4 bases short and J 8 bases short, with 12 bases between. Germline loops: CDR1 LNHDA, CDR2 SQIVND (reference sequence). The CDR3 totals 13 residues. Here the CDR3 reads CASSTQGGYEQFF. In DNA, the CDR3 is TGTGCCAGTAGTACCCAGGGTGGTTATGAGCAGTTCTTC. Looking up the rest from reference TRBV19 and TRBJ2-1 gives the full variable domain: DGGITQSPKYLFRKEGQNVTLSCEQNLNHDAMYWYRQDPGQGLRLIYYSQIVNDFQKGDIAEGYSVSREKKESFPLTVTSAQKNPTAFYLCASSTQGGYEQFFGPGTRLTVL.

This clone turned up a few times. This chain links TRBV12-3 or TRBV12-4 with TRBJ2-4; 8 positions agree with TRBD1. This CDR3 region has 13 residues. The V gene end was trimmed by 3 bases and the J gene end by 8 bases; junction bases not matched to a gene: 3. DNA for the CDR3: TGTGCCAGCAGTTTTGACAGGGGTGACATTCAGTACTTC. It yields the protein CASSFDRGDIQYF.

The chain joins TRBV4-3 to TRBJ1-3, with D perhaps TRBD1 (6 bases). Germline CDR1 and CDR2: LGHNA and YSLEER. Trimming left V 1 base short and J 1 base short, with 14 bases between. This CDR3 region has 17 residues. In DNA, the CDR3 is TGCGCCAGCAGCCAAGGTTCGGGGGGCGTTTCTGGAAACACCATATATTTT. Protein product: CASSQGSGGVSGNTIYF.

J is TRBJ1-1 and V is TRBV5-4; a possible D gene is TRBD1 (5 bases). The V end lost 4 bases, the J end lost 0 bases, and 13 bases lay between the germline ends. CDR3 length: 15 residues. Per the germline V gene, CDR1 is SGHNT and CDR2 is YYREEE (reference sequence). CDR3 DNA sequence: TGTGCCAGCAGCCGGGGGACGGACCTGAACACTGAAGCTTTCTTT. Protein sequence: CASSRGTDLNTEAFF.

The chain carries TRBV6-4 and TRBJ2-2, with 8 nucleotides matching TRBD2. Germline trimming cut 6 bases from V and 4 bases from J; bases unmatched to any gene: 10. Germline CDR1 reads MRHNA; CDR2 reads SNTAGT. The CDR3 loop spans 16 amino acids. CDR3 sequence (DNA): TGTGCCAGCAGCCATACTAGCGGAAGAAGCACCGGGGAGCTGTTTTTT. This sequence encodes CASSHTSGRSTGELFF.

This rearrangement joins TRBV5-1 to TRBJ2-2; the match to TRBD2 covers 7 bases. The V gene's germline CDR1 is SGHRS and CDR2 YFSETQ. With 0 bases clipped from V and 3 bases from J, the junction kept 5 bases outside the gene matches. This CDR3 contains 16 residues. CDR3 in DNA: TGCGCCAGCAGCTTGGCCCTAGCGGATTACACCGGGGAGCTGTTTTTT. Amino acid sequence: CASSLALADYTGELFF.

The rearrangement uses TRBV27 and TRBJ2-1; the match to TRBD2 covers 7 bases. The junction had 14 bases not matched to a gene; V was cut back by 5 bases and J by 4 bases. CDR3 length equals 17 residues. The V gene's germline CDR1 is MNHEY and CDR2 SMNVEV (reference sequence). Written as DNA, the CDR3 is TGTGCCAGCAGTCTGCCCGGCGAGCGGGGACTATACAATGAGCAGTTCTTC. Translating it yields CASSLPGERGLYNEQFF.

This sequence joins TRBV27 and TRBJ2-3, with D possibly TRBD2 on 6 matching bases. V gave up 6 bases and J gave up 1 base, with 11 bases separating them. The germline CDR1 and CDR2 sequences are MNHEY and SMNVEV (reference sequence). CDR3 size: 14 residues. CDR3 in amino acids: CASRRDLRTDTQYF. The CDR3, as DNA: TGTGCCAGCAGGCGGGACCTACGCACAGATACGCAGTATTTT.

The rearrangement uses TRBV6-4 and TRBJ1-2; D is undetermined. The CDR3 consists of 15 residues. CDR1 is MRHNA and CDR2 is SNTAGT in the germline V gene. V was cut by 6 bases and J by 6 bases, with 20 bases left in between. CDR3 loop: CASSAEIAPENGYTF. The CDR3 DNA follows: TGTGCCAGCAGCGCGGAGATTGCTCCGGAGAATGGCTACACCTTC.

The gene calls are TRBV27 and TRBJ2-3, with TRBD2 matching 8 bases. The V and J ends lost 5 bases and 5 bases, in that order; junction bases with no gene match: 6. CDR3 length: 14 residues. Per germline, CDR1 MNHEY and CDR2 SMNVEV (reference sequence). The CDR3 DNA reads as TGTGCCAGCAGTCGACTAGCGCCTCGAGATACGCAGTATTTT. Protein product: CASSRLAPRDTQYF.

This rearrangement joins TRBV9 to TRBJ1-1; 8 bases fit TRBD1. Germline CDR1 reads SGDLS; CDR2 reads YYNGEE. V was pared by 3 bases and J by 5 bases, with 9 bases of the junction left unmatched. The CDR3 runs to 15 residues. The CDR3 DNA reads as TGTGCCAGCAGCGCCCTCGGACAGGGTCGGACTGAAGCTTTCTTT. It translates to CASSALGQGRTEAFF. Combining the CDR3 with reference TRBV9 and TRBJ1-1 gives the whole variable domain DSGVTQTPKHLITATGQRVTLRCSPRSGDLSVYWYQQSLDQGLQFLIQYYNGEERAKGNILERFSAQQFPDLHSELNLSSLELGDSALYFCASSALGQGRTEAFFGQGTRLTVV.